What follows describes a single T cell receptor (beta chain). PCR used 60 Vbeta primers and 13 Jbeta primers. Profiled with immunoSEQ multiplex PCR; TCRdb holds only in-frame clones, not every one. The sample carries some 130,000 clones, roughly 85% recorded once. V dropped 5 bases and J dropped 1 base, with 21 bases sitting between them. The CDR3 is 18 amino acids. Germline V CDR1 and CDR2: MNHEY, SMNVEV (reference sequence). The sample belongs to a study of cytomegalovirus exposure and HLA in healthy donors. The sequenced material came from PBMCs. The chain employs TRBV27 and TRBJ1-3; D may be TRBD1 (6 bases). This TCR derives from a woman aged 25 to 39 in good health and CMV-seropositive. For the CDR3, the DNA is TGTGCCAGCAGTGCTCTCCGGGACAACCGATTTTCTGGAAACACCATATATTTT. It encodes CASSALRDNRFSGNTIYF.